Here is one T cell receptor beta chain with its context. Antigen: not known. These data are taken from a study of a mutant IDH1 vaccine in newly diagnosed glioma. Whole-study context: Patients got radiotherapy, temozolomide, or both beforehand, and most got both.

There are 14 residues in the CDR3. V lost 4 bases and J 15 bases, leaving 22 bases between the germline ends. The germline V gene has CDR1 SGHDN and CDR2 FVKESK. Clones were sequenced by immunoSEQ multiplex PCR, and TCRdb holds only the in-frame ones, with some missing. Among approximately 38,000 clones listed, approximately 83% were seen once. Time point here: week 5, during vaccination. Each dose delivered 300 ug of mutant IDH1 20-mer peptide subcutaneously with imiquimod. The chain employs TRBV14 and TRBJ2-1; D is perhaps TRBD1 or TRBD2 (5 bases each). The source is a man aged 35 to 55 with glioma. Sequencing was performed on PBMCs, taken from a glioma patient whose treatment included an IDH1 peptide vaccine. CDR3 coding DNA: TGTGCCAGCAGCCGACCCGGGACGTATACAGCCCCGTTCTTC. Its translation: CASSRPGTYTAPFF. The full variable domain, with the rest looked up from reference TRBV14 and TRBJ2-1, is EAGVTQFPSHSVIEKGQTVTLRCDPISGHDNLYWYRRVMGKEIKFLLHFVKESKQDESGMPNNRFLAERTGGTYSTLKVQPAELEDSGVYFCASSRPGTYTAPFFGPGTRLTVL.